A single sample gave rise to the 21 T cell receptor beta chains below, sequenced in a study of cytomegalovirus exposure and HLA in healthy donors. Researchers ran the PCR with 60 Vbeta and 13 Jbeta primers. Clones were read by immunoSEQ multiplex PCR, and TCRdb kept only the in-frame ones, dropping some. The table lists 150,000 to 200,000 clones, roughly 83% of them singletons. The sample consisted of PBMCs. The receptors were gathered from a boy aged 5-17 years in good health and CMV-seronegative.

This clone was seen many times. The rearrangement uses TRBV5-1 and TRBJ2-1, with 7 bases identical to TRBD2. The CDR3 is 14 amino acids. CDR1 and CDR2 from the germline V gene are SGHRS and YFSETQ. V shed 6 bases, J shed 8 bases, and the junction held 11 bases outside the gene matches. The CDR3 DNA is TGCGCCAGCAAGCGGGCGGGAGTGAACGATGAGCAGTTCTTC. It specifies CASKRAGVNDEQFF.

This chain links TRBV5-4 with TRBJ2-7; D may be TRBD2 (5 bases). CDR1 and CDR2 (germline): SGHNT, YYREEE (reference sequence). Trimming removed 4 bases at V and 7 bases at J, with 18 bases between. This CDR3 comprises 14 residues. The CDR3 DNA sequence: TGTGCCAGCAGCCAAATGGGGAACTCGGGGGAGCAGTACTTC. Its protein product is CASSQMGNSGEQYF.

V gene TRBV19 combines with J gene TRBJ1-2; D might be TRBD1 (6 bases). The CDR3 extends over 15 amino acids. In germline, CDR1 is LNHDA, CDR2 SQIVND (reference sequence). With 4 bases removed from V and 2 bases from J, the gap between germline ends came to 14 bases. For the CDR3, the DNA is TGTGCCAGTAGTAGAGACCCGGGACACAACTATGGCTACACCTTC. Translation gives CASSRDPGHNYGYTF.

The chain is built from TRBV27 and TRBJ1-2; a possible D gene is TRBD1 (5 bases). This CDR3 comprises 13 residues. The germline V and J ends were trimmed by 5 bases and 4 bases, with 11 bases remaining between them. The germline V gene encodes CDR1 MNHEY and CDR2 SMNVEV (reference sequence). Written as DNA, the CDR3 is TGTGCCAGCAGTAGTCAGGGCTCCTATGGCTACACCTTC. It yields the protein CASSSQGSYGYTF.

The rearrangement joins TRBV6-1 to TRBJ1-2, with D perhaps matching TRBD1 (6 bases). CDR1 is MNHNS, CDR2 SASEGT, per germline. The CDR3 is made up of 13 amino acids. Trimming left V 6 bases short and J 4 bases short, with 12 bases between. The CDR3 region is CASSRGHLYGYTF. The CDR3 region has the DNA TGTGCCAGCAGCCGGGGACACCTCTATGGCTACACCTTC.

The chain joins TRBV5-5 to TRBJ1-4, with 9 bases that match TRBD1. This CDR3 spans 13 amino acids. Per the germline V gene, CDR1 is SGHKS and CDR2 is YYEKEE (reference sequence). Trimming took 4 bases from V and 8 from J; bases not matched to a gene: 3. The CDR3: CASSGGQGEKLFF. The DNA for the CDR3 is TGTGCCAGCAGCGGGGGACAGGGCGAAAAACTGTTTTTT.

The rearrangement uses TRBV7-9 and TRBJ2-7; possibly TRBD2 for D (5 bases). Germline V gives CDR1 SEHNR, CDR2 FQNEAQ (reference sequence). The V end was cut by 0 bases, the J end by 5 bases, with 8 bases between. The CDR3 loop spans 13 amino acids. The CDR3 DNA reads as TGTGCCAGCAGCTTAGCGGGGAGTAACGAGCAGTACTTC. This sequence encodes CASSLAGSNEQYF.

CDR3 nucleotides: TGTGCCAGCAGCGACCAGGACAGCCCTTCGCCCCAGCATTTT. It encodes CASSDQDSPSPQHF. The chain carries TRBV7-9 and TRBJ1-5; D perhaps matches TRBD1 (6 bases). Trimming removed 5 bases from V and 9 bases from J, with 17 bases in between. The CDR3 contains 14 residues. Germline V gene data show CDR1 as SEHNR and CDR2 as FQNEAQ (reference sequence).

This rearrangement joins TRBV28 to TRBJ2-3, with 10 bases aligning to TRBD2. The CDR3 has 17 residues. V trimming: 1 base; J trimming: 0 bases; junction bases outside the gene matches: 4. In germline, CDR1 is MDHEN, CDR2 SYDVKM. DNA of the CDR3: TGTGCCAGCAGTTTATCGACACTAGCGGGGAGCACAGATACGCAGTATTTT. Protein sequence: CASSLSTLAGSTDTQYF.

V usage is TRBV6-5 and J usage is TRBJ1-1; 9 bases align to TRBD1. The CDR3 contains 15 residues. Germline-derived CDR1 and CDR2 are MNHEY and SVGAGI. The J segment lost 0 bases and the V segment lost 10 bases, leaving 9 bases of the junction unmatched. The CDR3 loop reads CAKQGARFMNTEAFF. In nucleotides, the CDR3 is TGTGCCAAACAGGGGGCACGCTTCATGAACACTGAAGCTTTCTTT.

J is TRBJ1-4 and V is TRBV28, with TRBD1 matching 10 bases. Germline V gene lookup returns CDR1 MDHEN and CDR2 SYDVKM. The CDR3 runs 18 residues. J lost 0 bases, V lost 2 bases, and 6 bases had no gene match. The DNA for the CDR3 is TGTGCCAGCAGTTTAATGGGGACAGGGGCATCAACTAATGAAAAACTGTTTTTT. Protein: CASSLMGTGASTNEKLFF.

In nucleotides, the CDR3 is TGTGCCAGCAGCTTGCCCCGAAAGACAGGGGGTCAGTCTAACTATGGCTACACCTTC. This codes for CASSLPRKTGGQSNYGYTF. The chain recombines TRBV7-8 with TRBJ1-2; TRBD1 matches 9 bases. The CDR3 contains 19 residues. Germline lookup yields CDR1 SGHVS and CDR2 FQNEAQ. The ends lost 3 bases at V and 0 bases at J; junction bases unmatched: 14.

The rearrangement links TRBV7-8 to TRBJ2-7; D may be TRBD1 (6 bases). With 2 bases removed from V and 4 bases from J, the gap between germline ends came to 15 bases. This CDR3 region has 15 residues. Per the germline V gene, CDR1 is SGHVS and CDR2 is FQNEAQ. The CDR3 DNA sequence: TGTGCCAGCAGCTTACTCCCGGGACATAAGTACGAGCAGTACTTC. It codes for CASSLLPGHKYEQYF.

The gene calls are TRBV7-2 and TRBJ2-3; 8 nucleotides align to TRBD2. The CDR3 covers 16 residues. Germline V gene sequence: CDR1 SGHTA, CDR2 FQGNSA. The junction had 7 bases not matched to a gene; V was cut back by 3 bases and J by 2 bases. For the CDR3, the DNA is TGTGCCAGCAGCTTGTTTAGCGGGACCTTCACAGATACGCAGTATTTT. The encoded protein is CASSLFSGTFTDTQYF.

The CDR3 reads CASSLGAGGSYNEQFF. CDR3 DNA sequence: TGTGCCAGCAGCCTAGGAGCGGGAGGGTCCTACAATGAGCAGTTCTTC. The V and J genes are TRBV4-2 and TRBJ2-1; 10 bases match TRBD2. CDR1 LGHNA and CDR2 YNFKEQ come from the germline V gene. CDR3 length: 16 amino acids. Trimming at V came to 4 bases and at J to 1 base, leaving 4 bases not matched to a gene.

The rearrangement uses TRBV19 and TRBJ1-1; 8 nucleotides agree with TRBD1. The CDR3 has 14 amino acids. Unmatched junction bases numbered 9, after V lost 8 bases and J lost 4 bases. Germline lookup yields CDR1 LNHDA and CDR2 SQIVND (reference sequence). CDR3 amino acids: CASLDRGETTEAFF. The CDR3 nucleotides are TGTGCCAGTCTCGACAGGGGAGAGACCACTGAAGCTTTCTTT.

V gene TRBV7-6 combines with J gene TRBJ2-7; 7 positions match TRBD2. The ends lost 1 base at V and 2 bases at J; junction bases unmatched: 8. CDR3 size: 16 residues. CDR1 SGHVS and CDR2 FNYEAQ come from the germline V gene. The chain's CDR3 is CASSLEGAGVPYEQYF. The DNA of the CDR3 is TGTGCCAGCAGCTTAGAAGGGGCGGGAGTCCCCTACGAGCAGTACTTC.

The CDR3 DNA reads TGTGCCAGCAGTATTAGCGGGGGGACCACAGATACGCAGTATTTT. Protein: CASSISGGTTDTQYF. This rearrangement joins TRBV6-4 to TRBJ2-3; TRBD2 aligns across 10 bases. This CDR3 is built from 15 residues. Germline trimming cut 5 bases from V and 2 bases from J; bases unmatched to any gene: 4. CDR1 is MRHNA and CDR2 is SNTAGT in the germline V gene.

The rearrangement uses TRBV30 and TRBJ1-1; D is perhaps TRBD1 (5 bases). CDR3 size: 13 residues. Trimming cost V 4 bases and J 1 base, with 10 bases left between them. Looked up from germline, CDR1 is GTSNPN and CDR2 is SVGIG (reference sequence). The DNA of the CDR3 is TGTGCCTGGAATCGACAGAAGAACACTGAAGCTTTCTTT. Its protein is CAWNRQKNTEAFF.

The chain combines TRBV9 with TRBJ2-2; 11 bases match TRBD2. J gave up 2 bases and V 0 bases, and 6 bases lay outside the gene matches. Germline V CDR1 and CDR2: SGDLS, YYNGEE. The CDR3 is 18 amino acids. CDR3 nucleotide sequence: TGTGCCAGCAGCGTAGAGGGGGGACTAGCGGTAAACACCGGGGAGCTGTTTTTT. It encodes CASSVEGGLAVNTGELFF. The full variable domain, rest sourced from reference TRBV9 and TRBJ2-2, is DSGVTQTPKHLITATGQRVTLRCSPRSGDLSVYWYQQSLDQGLQFLIQYYNGEERAKGNILERFSAQQFPDLHSELNLSSLELGDSALYFCASSVEGGLAVNTGELFFGEGSRLTVL.

The J gene is TRBJ2-7, the V gene TRBV18, with 8 positions matching TRBD1. The V gene end was trimmed by 4 bases and the J gene end by 4 bases; junction bases not matched to a gene: 9. There are 15 residues in the CDR3. In germline, CDR1 is KGHSH, CDR2 LQKENI. In nucleotides, the CDR3 is TGTGCCAGCTCACGGACAGGGTGGCGACTATACGAGCAGTACTTC. Amino acids: CASSRTGWRLYEQYF.